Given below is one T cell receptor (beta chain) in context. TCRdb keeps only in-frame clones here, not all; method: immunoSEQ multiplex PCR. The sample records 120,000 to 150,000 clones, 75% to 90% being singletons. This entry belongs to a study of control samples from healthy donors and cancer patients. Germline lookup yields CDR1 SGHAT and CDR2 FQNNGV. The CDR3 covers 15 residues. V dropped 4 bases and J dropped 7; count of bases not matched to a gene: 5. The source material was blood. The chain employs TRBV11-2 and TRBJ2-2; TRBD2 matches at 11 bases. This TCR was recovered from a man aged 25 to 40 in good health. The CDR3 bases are TGTGCCAGCAGCTCACTAGCGGGGGCGGGCGGGGAGCTGTTTTTT. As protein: CASSSLAGAGGELFF. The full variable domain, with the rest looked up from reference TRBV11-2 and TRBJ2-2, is EAGVAQSPRYKIIEKRQSVAFWCNPISGHATLYWYQQILGQGPKLLIQFQNNGVVDDSQLPKDRFSAERLKGVDSTLKIQPAKLEDSAVYLCASSSLAGAGGELFFGEGSRLTVL.